This entry is about one TCR beta chain. Sequenced by immunoSEQ multiplex PCR; TCRdb stores in-frame clones only, minus some. This sample has some 270,000 clones, with around 90% found just once. This sample stems from a study of blood T cell repertoires in COVID-19. Study-level information: Samples of COVID-19 (acute and convalescent) were obtained from the United States, Italy and Spain. Sample material is recorded as cDNA or gDNA derived from T cells, B-cell-depleted T cells, or PBMCs.

Trimming shortened V by 6 bases and J by 0 bases, and 15 bases separated the two germline ends. CDR3 length: 15 amino acids. Germline CDR1 reads MNHEY; CDR2 reads SMNVEV (reference sequence). The specimen was peripheral blood. This clonotype was sampled from a middle-aged man with acute or convalescent COVID-19. The chain has TRBV27 and TRBJ2-7; D is perhaps TRBD2 (5 bases). The CDR3 DNA reads TGTGCCAGCAGCCCTATACCGGGAACCTCCTACGAGCAGTACTTC. Its translation is CASSPIPGTSYEQYF.